This TCR beta chain stems from a study of T cell repertoires in cytomegalovirus infection. In the study overall: An indication of both CMV infection and matching HLA type came from public TCR beta signatures. Findings of the study overall: What dominated the ex vivo response were HLA-C-restricted CMV-specific TCR beta clonotypes.

On this clonotype: No antigen is known for it.

The CDR3 runs 15 residues. Germline-derived CDR1 and CDR2 are MRHNA and SNTAGT. TCRdb reanalysed the reads using MiXCR and keeps one entry per CDR3 protein. Of roughly 630,000 distinct CDR3 sequences listed, 24% were seen once; the top ten hold roughly 8%. The sequencing input was CD8+ T cells from PBMCs. The source is a human donor in good health (CMV status not recorded). Some clones in this sample may be carry-over from other donors' samples. This sequence joins TRBV6-4 and TRBJ1-5; tentative D call: TRBD1 (6 bases). The DNA of the CDR3 is TGTGCGGAGGGGACAATATTTTCGAGCAATCAGCCCCAGCATTTT. This sequence encodes CAEGTIFSSNQPQHF.